The 10 T cell receptor beta chains below come from one sample, sequenced in a study of blood T cell repertoires in COVID-19. Measured with immunoSEQ multiplex PCR; TCRdb has only the in-frame clones, and not every one. The sample holds roughly 400,000 clones, approximately 90% seen once. The sample consisted of PBMCs or T cells enriched from blood (not recorded which). These receptors all come from a woman under 30 who had been exposed to COVID-19.

This chain uses TRBV5-1 with TRBJ2-3, with 8 bases matching TRBD1. Germline CDR1 is SGHRS and CDR2 is YFSETQ. The V and J ends lost 5 bases and 0 bases, in that order; junction bases with no gene match: 2. This CDR3 has 14 residues. The CDR3 DNA follows: TGCGCCAGCAGGAGGACAGGGAGCACAGATACGCAGTATTTT. Its protein is CASRRTGSTDTQYF. Based on the CDR3 plus reference TRBV5-1 and TRBJ2-3, the full variable domain is KAGVTQTPRYLIKTRGQQVTLSCSPISGHRSVSWYQQTPGQGLQFLFEYFSETQRNKGNFPGRFSGRQFSNSRSEMNVSTLELGDSALYLCASRRTGSTDTQYFGPGTRLTVL.

J is TRBJ2-3 and V is TRBV5-1; TRBD2 matches at 7 bases. The V gene end was trimmed by 1 base and the J gene end by 0 bases; junction bases not matched to a gene: 2. From germline, CDR1 is SGHRS and CDR2 YFSETQ. The CDR3 has 15 residues. The CDR3, as DNA: TGCGCCAGCAGCTTGCGAGCGGGGAGCACAGATACGCAGTATTTT. It yields the protein CASSLRAGSTDTQYF. The entire variable domain, with the rest obtained from reference TRBV5-1 and TRBJ2-3, is as follows: KAGVTQTPRYLIKTRGQQVTLSCSPISGHRSVSWYQQTPGQGLQFLFEYFSETQRNKGNFPGRFSGRQFSNSRSEMNVSTLELGDSALYLCASSLRAGSTDTQYFGPGTRLTVL.

The genes are TRBV2 and TRBJ2-7; tentative D call: TRBD1 (5 bases). The V and J ends lost 4 bases and 2 bases respectively, with 15 bases between them. The CDR3 extends over 15 amino acids. Germline V gives CDR1 SNHLY, CDR2 FYNNEI. CDR3 DNA: TGTGCCAGCAGTGTCTGGCAGGGCCACGCCTACGAGCAGTACTTC. Its translation is CASSVWQGHAYEQYF.

This chain uses TRBV5-4 with TRBJ2-7, with D possibly TRBD1 on 6 matching bases. The CDR3 extends over 16 amino acids. Per germline, CDR1 SGHNT and CDR2 YYREEE (reference sequence). V lost 0 bases and J 2 bases, leaving 15 bases between the germline ends. The CDR3 reads CASSLAVSGVAYEQYF. The DNA for the CDR3 is TGTGCCAGCAGCTTGGCCGTCTCAGGGGTGGCCTACGAGCAGTACTTC.

The chain employs TRBV7-2 and TRBJ2-1, with 8 bases matching TRBD2. Germline CDR1 SGHTA, CDR2 FQGNSA. The CDR3 sequence is 17 residues long. With 1 base clipped from V and 7 bases from J, the junction kept 12 bases outside the gene matches. CDR3 DNA sequence: TGTGCCAGCAGCTTAGAGTTCGGGGGGGATTCAAAGAATGAGCAGTTCTTC. Protein product: CASSLEFGGDSKNEQFF.

V and J are TRBV7-9 and TRBJ1-5, with a weak D call TRBD1 (5 bases). V lost 5 bases, J lost 1 base, and 12 bases lay in between. The CDR3 contains 15 residues. Germline V lookup: CDR1 SEHNR, CDR2 FQNEAQ (reference sequence). CDR3 DNA: TGTGCCAGCAGCCCCGGGGGGGGGAGCAATCAGCCCCAGCATTTT. This gives the protein CASSPGGGSNQPQHF.

This clone was observed a single time. The gene calls are TRBV4-1 and TRBJ2-4, with 7 bases matching TRBD2. The CDR3 contains 18 residues. The V segment lost 1 base and the J segment 0 bases; nucleotides outside the gene matches: 9. Germline lookup yields CDR1 MGHRA and CDR2 YSYEKL. CDR3 sequence (DNA): TGCGCCAGCAGCCAAGGCGACGGACTAGTCCTAGCCAAAAACATTCAGTACTTC. It codes for CASSQGDGLVLAKNIQYF.

This rearrangement joins TRBV10-3 to TRBJ2-1; 9 nucleotides match TRBD2. The length of the CDR3 is 14 residues. Losses at the gene ends were 7 bases for V and 2 bases for J; bases not matched to a gene: 3. Germline CDR1 reads ENHRY; CDR2 reads SYGVKD. CDR3 in amino acids: CAIKSGGPYNEQFF. For the CDR3, the DNA is TGTGCCATCAAAAGCGGGGGGCCCTACAATGAGCAGTTCTTC.

The chain combines TRBV18 with TRBJ1-1; tentative D call: TRBD1 (5 bases). Germline V gives CDR1 KGHSH, CDR2 LQKENI. V was cut by 4 bases and J by 0 bases, with 15 bases left in between. The CDR3 is 16 residues long. CDR3 bases: TGTGCCAGCTCACGGGGGGAGACTACCATGAACACTGAAGCTTTCTTT. Translated, it gives CASSRGETTMNTEAFF. The complete variable domain, with remaining parts taken from reference TRBV18 and TRBJ1-1, reads NAGVMQNPRHLVRRRGQEARLRCSPMKGHSHVYWYRQLPEEGLKFMVYLQKENIIDESGMPKERFSAEFPKEGPSILRIQQVVRGDSAAYFCASSRGETTMNTEAFFGQGTRLTVV.

This chain connects TRBV7-3 to TRBJ2-3; 9 nucleotides align to TRBD2. Germline V gene sequence: CDR1 SGHTA, CDR2 FQGTGA. The CDR3 consists of 13 residues. With V trimmed by 6 bases and J by 7 bases, 5 bases remained unmatched. The CDR3 spells CASSGTSMNTQYF. The CDR3 region has the DNA TGTGCCAGCAGTGGGACTAGCATGAATACGCAGTATTTT. The variable domain in full, completed from reference TRBV7-3 and TRBJ2-3, reads GAGVSQTPSNKVTEKGKYVELRCDPISGHTALYWYRQSLGQGPEFLIYFQGTGAADDSGLPNDRFFAVRPEGSVSTLKIQRTERGDSAVYLCASSGTSMNTQYFGPGTRLTVL.